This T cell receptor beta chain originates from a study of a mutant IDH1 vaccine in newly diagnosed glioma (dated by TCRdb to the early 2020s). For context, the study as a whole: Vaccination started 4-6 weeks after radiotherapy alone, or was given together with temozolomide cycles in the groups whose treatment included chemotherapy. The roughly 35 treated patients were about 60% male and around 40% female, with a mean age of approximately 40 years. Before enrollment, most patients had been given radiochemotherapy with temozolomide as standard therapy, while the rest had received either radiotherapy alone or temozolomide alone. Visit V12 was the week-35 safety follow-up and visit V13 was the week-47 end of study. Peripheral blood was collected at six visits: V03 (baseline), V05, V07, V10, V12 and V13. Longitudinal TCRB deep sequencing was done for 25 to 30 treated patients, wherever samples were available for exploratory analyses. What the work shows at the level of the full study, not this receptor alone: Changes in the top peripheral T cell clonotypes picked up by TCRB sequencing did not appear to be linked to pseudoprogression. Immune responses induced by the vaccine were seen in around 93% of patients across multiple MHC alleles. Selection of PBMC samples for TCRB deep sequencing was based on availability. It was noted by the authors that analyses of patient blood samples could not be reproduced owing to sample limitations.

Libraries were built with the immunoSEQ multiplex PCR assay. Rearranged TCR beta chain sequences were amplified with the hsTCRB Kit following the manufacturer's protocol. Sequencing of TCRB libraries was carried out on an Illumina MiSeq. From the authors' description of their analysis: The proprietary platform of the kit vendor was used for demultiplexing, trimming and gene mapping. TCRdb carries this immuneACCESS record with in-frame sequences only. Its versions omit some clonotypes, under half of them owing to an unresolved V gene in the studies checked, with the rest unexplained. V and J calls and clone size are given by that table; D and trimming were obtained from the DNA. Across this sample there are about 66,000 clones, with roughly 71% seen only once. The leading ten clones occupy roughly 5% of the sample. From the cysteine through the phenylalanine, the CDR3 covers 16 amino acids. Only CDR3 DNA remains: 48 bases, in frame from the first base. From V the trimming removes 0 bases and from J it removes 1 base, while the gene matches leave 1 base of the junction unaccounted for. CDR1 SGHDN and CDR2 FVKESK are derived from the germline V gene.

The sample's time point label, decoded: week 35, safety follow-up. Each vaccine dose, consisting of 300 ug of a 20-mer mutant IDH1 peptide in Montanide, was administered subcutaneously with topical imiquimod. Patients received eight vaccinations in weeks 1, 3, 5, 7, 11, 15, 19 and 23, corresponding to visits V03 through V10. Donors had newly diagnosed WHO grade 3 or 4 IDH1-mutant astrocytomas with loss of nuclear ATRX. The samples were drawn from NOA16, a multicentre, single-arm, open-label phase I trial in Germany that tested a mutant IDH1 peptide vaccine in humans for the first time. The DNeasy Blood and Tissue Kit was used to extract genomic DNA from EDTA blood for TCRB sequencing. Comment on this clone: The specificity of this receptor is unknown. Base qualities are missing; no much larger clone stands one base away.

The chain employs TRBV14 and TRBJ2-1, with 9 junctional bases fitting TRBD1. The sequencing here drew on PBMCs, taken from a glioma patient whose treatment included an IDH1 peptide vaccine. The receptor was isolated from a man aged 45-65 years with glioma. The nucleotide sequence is TGTGCCAGCAGCCAAGAGGGGACAGGGTCCTACAATGAGCAGTTCTTC. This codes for CASSQEGTGSYNEQFF.